This passage covers 9 T cell receptor beta chains from one sample sequenced in a study of T cells expressing NK-cell markers. After re-calling the 5' RACE reads, TCRdb lists one entry per CDR3 protein, DNA absent. The data show 350,000 to 450,000 distinct CDR3 sequences, and the top ten clones hold around 5.3%. Source material: blood T cells: a sorted CD56 or NKG2C T cell subset, CD4+ or CD8+ T cells, or bulk PBMC T cells (not recorded which). The receptors here all came from a man aged 18-75 years in good health.

This chain uses TRBV5-1 with TRBJ2-1. In germline, CDR1 is SGHRS, CDR2 YFSETQ. This CDR3 comprises 15 residues. The CDR3 is CASSLRPNLYNEQFF.

This chain joins TRBV4-2 and TRBJ2-3; TCRdb reports TRBD2, a call that lacks DNA to check it against. This CDR3 has 15 residues. The V gene's germline CDR1 is LGHNA and CDR2 YNFKEQ. The CDR3 sequence is CASSRRALVGDTQYF.

The CDR3 loop reads CASSISADSQETQYF. The V call is TRBV7-9, the J call TRBJ2-5; with no DNA, the TCRdb D assignment of TRBD1 cannot be verified. CDR3 length: 15 residues. The germline CDR1 and CDR2 sequences are SEHNR and FQNEAQ (reference sequence).

V usage is TRBV6-1 and J usage is TRBJ1-1. The CDR3 is 15 residues long. The germline CDR1 and CDR2 sequences are MNHNS and SASEGT. This CDR3 is CASKPGTTGGTEAFF.

The J gene is TRBJ2-7, the V gene TRBV14; TCRdb returns TRBD1, unconfirmable since there is no DNA. The CDR3 length is 16 residues. CDR1 is SGHDN, CDR2 FVKESK, per germline. The CDR3 sequence is CASSQDFGHKNNEQYF.

The chain recombines TRBV5-4 with TRBJ2-1; the D gene TCRdb calls, TRBD1, cannot be checked with no DNA. CDR1 SGHNT and CDR2 YYREEE come from the germline V gene (reference sequence). This CDR3 spans 14 amino acids. The chain's CDR3 is CASSLRTSYNEQFF.

The genes are TRBV5-6 and TRBJ2-3; TCRdb designates TRBD2, a call that cannot be tested without DNA. This CDR3 is built from 16 residues. Looked up from germline, CDR1 is SGHDT and CDR2 is YYEEEE. This chain's CDR3 is CASSLKKGLAAHTQYF.

The CDR3 spells CASSSQGIPGRDTQYF. V usage is TRBV7-9 and J usage is TRBJ2-3; the TCRdb D gene call, TRBD1, has no DNA to confirm it. The CDR3 extends over 16 amino acids. Germline V gives CDR1 SEHNR, CDR2 FQNEAQ (reference sequence). The complete variable domain, with remaining parts taken from reference TRBV7-9 and TRBJ2-3, reads DTGVSQNPRHKITKRGQNVTFRCDPISEHNRLYWYRQTLGQGPEFLTYFQNEAQLEKSRLLSDRFSAERPKGSFSTLEIQRTEQGDSAMYLCASSSQGIPGRDTQYFGPGTRLTVL.

V and J are TRBV9 and TRBJ1-6; the TRBD1 assignment by TCRdb is unverifiable without DNA. This CDR3 spans 16 amino acids. Germline-derived CDR1 and CDR2 are SGDLS and YYNGEE. CDR3 sequence reads: CASSPTRGPANSPLHF.